The 5 T cell receptor beta chains below were found in one sample sequenced in a study of blood T cell repertoires in COVID-19. Assay: immunoSEQ multiplex PCR; the TCRdb copy retains only in-frame clones and omits some. The profile shows some 120,000 clones, 79% of them singletons. The sequenced material came from peripheral blood. The receptors were gathered from a man aged 40-49 years with active or convalescent COVID-19.

This clone was picked up a small number of times. V is TRBV5-1 and J is TRBJ1-2; 12 bases are shared with TRBD1. The germline V gene encodes CDR1 SGHRS and CDR2 YFSETQ. V gave up 5 bases and J gave up 4 bases; unmatched junction bases: 6. The CDR3 has 15 amino acids. CDR3 amino acids: CASRKGQGAIYGYTF. The CDR3 DNA is TGCGCCAGCAGAAAGGGACAGGGGGCAATCTATGGCTACACCTTC.

Here the CDR3 DNA reads TGTGCCAGCAGTTACTCCCCTAACGTCTCACCCCTCCACTTT. Its translation is CASSYSPNVSPLHF. The V gene is TRBV6-5, the J gene TRBJ1-6; D ambiguous. This CDR3 has 14 amino acids. In germline, CDR1 is MNHEY, CDR2 SVGAGI. The V end was cut by 0 bases, the J end by 10 bases, with 10 bases between.

This chain joins TRBV7-2 and TRBJ1-3; no reliable D call. There are 15 residues in the CDR3. Germline CDR1 is SGHTA and CDR2 is FQGNSA. The V gene lost 5 bases and the J gene lost 2 bases, with 13 bases spanning the gap. CDR3 DNA sequence: TGTGCCAGCAGCCCATGGTACAGTCCTGGAAACACCATATATTTT. Protein sequence: CASSPWYSPGNTIYF.

This chain uses TRBV4-3 with TRBJ1-3; D is ambiguous. Germline V gene data show CDR1 as LGHNA and CDR2 as YSLEER. The CDR3 length is 15 residues. Trimming cost V 0 bases and J 0 bases, with 6 bases left between them. CDR3 DNA sequence: TGCGCCAGCAGCCAAGATATCGGCTCTGGAAACACCATATATTTT. Protein sequence: CASSQDIGSGNTIYF.

This chain joins TRBV6-2 or TRBV6-3 and TRBJ2-5; tentative D call: TRBD2 (6 bases). Germline lookup yields CDR1 MNHEY and CDR2 SVGEGT. Trimming left V 2 bases short and J 4 bases short, with 11 bases between. The CDR3 has 14 amino acids. The CDR3 here is CASSYGGARETQYF. CDR3 coding DNA: TGTGCCAGCAGTTACGGAGGGGCTCGAGAGACCCAGTACTTC.